Each of the 30 T cell receptor beta chains below was sequenced from the same sample in a study of beta chain features in type 1 diabetes. General study results and limits: When Type 1 diabetes patients were examined, their TCRB CDR3s proved moderately but significantly shorter in all four CD4+ subsets.

These receptors are not linked to any known antigen. Expressed TCRB transcripts were sequenced because the isolated RNA had all been reverse transcribed beforehand. Only in-frame clones appear in the TCRdb table, and some are missing; sequencing was by immunoSEQ multiplex PCR. The sample contains fewer than 350,000 clones, 15% of which appear only once. Sequencing was done on a sample of naive CD4+ T cells from blood. These receptors originate from a man between 18 and 29 years old with type 1 diabetes.

This chain joins TRBV30 and TRBJ2-5; no firm D call. The end of the DNA is better explained by TRBJ2-7, so the J call may be wrong. Germline CDR1 and CDR2: GTSNPN and SVGIG (reference sequence). The CDR3 extends over 11 amino acids. CDR3 region: CAWSVYTEQYF. CDR3 bases: TGTGCCTGGAGTGTATATACCGAGCAGTACTTC.

This chain joins TRBV30 and TRBJ1-2; D is uncertain. This CDR3 has 13 amino acids. CDR1 and CDR2 (germline): GTSNPN, SVGIG (reference sequence). With 1 base removed from V and 5 bases from J, the gap between germline ends came to 11 bases. The CDR3 loop reads CAWSGIVSYGYTF. In DNA form, the CDR3 reads TGTGCCTGGAGTGGAATAGTTTCATATGGCTACACCTTC.

The chain links TRBV5-6 to TRBJ1-1; D perhaps matches TRBD1 (6 bases). This CDR3 has 15 residues. V shed 2 bases and J shed 1 base, with 12 bases lying between them. Germline CDR1 and CDR2: SGHDT and YYEEEE. The CDR3 reads CASSFPGHENTEAFF. In DNA form, the CDR3 reads TGTGCCAGCAGCTTCCCGGGACACGAGAACACTGAAGCTTTCTTT. The full variable domain, completed using reference TRBV5-6 and TRBJ1-1, is DAGVTQSPTHLIKTRGQQVTLRCSPKSGHDTVSWYQQALGQGPQFIFQYYEEEERQRGNFPDRFSGHQFPNYSSELNVNALLLGDSALYLCASSFPGHENTEAFFGQGTRLTVV.

This clone has only a few counts. The V call is TRBV9, the J call TRBJ2-5; a possible D gene is TRBD2 (6 bases). The CDR3 extends over 16 amino acids. V lost 0 bases, J lost 3 bases, and 15 bases lay in between. The germline V gene encodes CDR1 SGDLS and CDR2 YYNGEE. DNA of the CDR3: TGTGCCAGCAGCGTAGCCCCGGCGGGACCTGAAGAGACCCAGTACTTC. It codes for CASSVAPAGPEETQYF.

With regard to this clone: One junction end does not reproduce the germline sequence, and a read error may be involved. The chain links TRBV28 to TRBJ2-3; 8 bases are a match to TRBD2. Germline V gives CDR1 MDHEN, CDR2 SYDVKM. The CDR3 runs 18 residues. The CDR3 DNA sequence: TGTGCCAGCAGTTTAAATATCTGGAAAAGCGGGAGCAAAGATACGCAGTATTTT. This translates into CASSLNIWKSGSKDTQYF.

This clone has just a few counts. The J gene is TRBJ1-5, the V gene TRBV19; perhaps TRBD1 as D (6 bases). Germline V gene sequence: CDR1 LNHDA, CDR2 SQIVND (reference sequence). Trimming removed 6 bases from V and 6 bases from J, with 18 bases in between. The CDR3 runs to 15 residues. The DNA for the CDR3 is TGTGCCAGTAGCTCGGAACACAGGGCCCGTCAGCCCCAGCATTTT. As protein: CASSSEHRARQPQHF.

V gene TRBV28 combines with J gene TRBJ1-2, with D unclear. The germline V and J ends were trimmed by 3 bases and 5 bases, with 7 bases remaining between them. In germline, CDR1 is MDHEN, CDR2 SYDVKM. This CDR3 spans 12 amino acids. The CDR3 DNA reads as TGTGCCAGCAGTTTTCAACGGTATGGCTACACCTTC. This gives the protein CASSFQRYGYTF.

With respect to this clone: Additional DNA sequences in this sample encode the identical CDR3. The chain links TRBV5-1 to TRBJ2-7; D is undetermined. CDR1 SGHRS and CDR2 YFSETQ come from the germline V gene. Trimming cost V 0 bases and J 0 bases, with 4 bases left between them. The CDR3 covers 13 residues. The CDR3 coding sequence is TGCGCCAGCAGCTTGGTTAGCTCCTACGAGCAGTACTTC. Encoded protein: CASSLVSSYEQYF.

V usage is TRBV28 and J usage is TRBJ2-1, with 7 bases lining up with TRBD2. Germline lookup yields CDR1 MDHEN and CDR2 SYDVKM. Unmatched junction bases numbered 14, after V lost 7 bases and J lost 8 bases. This CDR3 spans 15 amino acids. CDR3 protein: CASIPRAGEVDEQFF. CDR3 sequence (DNA): TGTGCCAGCATTCCCAGGGCGGGAGAGGTTGATGAGCAGTTCTTC.

The gene calls are TRBV9 and TRBJ1-3; no reliable D call. This CDR3 region has 14 residues. Germline V CDR1 and CDR2: SGDLS, YYNGEE. V lost 2 bases and J lost 2, with 8 bases in between. In DNA form, the CDR3 reads TGTGCCAGCAGCGTGGCTGGAGCTGGAAACACCATATATTTT. It yields the protein CASSVAGAGNTIYF.

The chain joins TRBV7-8 to TRBJ2-5, with a possible D match to TRBD2 (7 bases). V was pared by 5 bases and J by 1 base, with 11 bases between. The CDR3 contains 14 residues. Germline V gives CDR1 SGHVS, CDR2 FQNEAQ. The CDR3 DNA reads TGTGCCAGCAGCCCCGGGGGGCGCCAAGAGACCCAGTACTTC. Amino acids: CASSPGGRQETQYF. The variable domain in full, with the rest retrieved from reference TRBV7-8 and TRBJ2-5, is GAGVSQSPRYKVAKRGQDVALRCDPISGHVSLFWYQQALGQGPEFLTYFQNEAQLDKSGLPSDRFFAERPEGSVSTLKIQRTQQEDSAVYLCASSPGGRQETQYFGPGTRLLVL.

The genes are TRBV2 and TRBJ2-7, with TRBD1 matching 9 bases. Germline-derived CDR1 and CDR2 are SNHLY and FYNNEI. The length of the CDR3 is 13 residues. V shed 5 bases, J shed 3 bases, and the junction held 2 bases outside the gene matches. In nucleotides, the CDR3 is TGTGCCAGCAGTCGGGACAGGGTCTACGAGCAGTACTTC. Translating it yields CASSRDRVYEQYF.

The rearrangement joins TRBV4-2 to TRBJ2-1, with 7 bases that match TRBD1. The CDR3 length is 13 residues. Looked up from germline, CDR1 is LGHNA and CDR2 is YNFKEQ. The junction had 6 bases not matched to a gene; V was cut back by 6 bases and J by 7 bases. The CDR3 protein is CASRLTGVNEQFF. In DNA, the CDR3 is TGTGCCAGCAGATTAACAGGGGTTAATGAGCAGTTCTTC.

The genes are TRBV21-1 and TRBJ1-2. TRBV21-1 is an annotated pseudogene. This CDR3 is built from 16 residues. The CDR3 bases are TGTGCCACCCCAAAAGGTCGGGAGAGGAGGGCCTATGGCTACACCTTC. Translating gives CATPKGRERRAYGYTF.

The chain links TRBV7-9 to TRBJ2-3; 8 bases align to TRBD1. With 5 bases clipped from V and 1 base from J, the junction kept 11 bases outside the gene matches. The CDR3 length is 17 residues. Germline V lookup: CDR1 SEHNR, CDR2 FQNEAQ (reference sequence). CDR3 sequence (DNA): TGTGCCAGCAGCCGCCGGACAGGGAACCCCCGCACAGATACGCAGTATTTT. Protein product: CASSRRTGNPRTDTQYF.

V gene TRBV6-5 combines with J gene TRBJ1-5, with unresolved D. The germline V gene has CDR1 MNHEY and CDR2 SVGAGI. The CDR3 runs to 16 residues. Trimming stripped 0 bases from V and 0 bases from J, with 9 bases between. CDR3 DNA sequence: TGTGCCAGCAGTTACTCGAGTAGCCCTAGCAATCAGCCCCAGCATTTT. Residues: CASSYSSSPSNQPQHF.

This clone was seen a few times. The genes are TRBV7-8 and TRBJ2-5; the D is unclear. The CDR3 has 13 amino acids. V was shortened by 5 bases and J by 2 bases, with 9 bases between the two germline ends. CDR1 SGHVS and CDR2 FQNEAQ come from the germline V gene. The CDR3 nucleotides read TGTGCCAGCAGCGAGTCCCGACAAGAGACCCAGTACTTC. This sequence encodes CASSESRQETQYF.

The chain has TRBV5-4 and TRBJ2-1, with a weak D call TRBD1 (6 bases). Germline assignment: CDR1 SGHNT and CDR2 YYREEE (reference sequence). The CDR3 length is 15 residues. V was clipped by 4 bases and J by 8 bases, with 19 bases between them. In DNA form, the CDR3 reads TGTGCCAGCAGCGTTGTCAGGGGAGCAGGGGATGAGCAGTTCTTC. Translating it yields CASSVVRGAGDEQFF.

The V call is TRBV7-2, the J call TRBJ2-1; TRBD2 matches at 10 bases. In germline, CDR1 is SGHTA, CDR2 FQGNSA. This CDR3 contains 15 residues. V lost 6 bases, J lost 7 bases, and 9 bases stayed unmatched. In DNA, the CDR3 is TGTGCCAGCAGAAAACTAGGACTAGCGGTAAATGAGCAGTTCTTC. As protein: CASRKLGLAVNEQFF. The full variable domain, its missing parts supplied by reference TRBV7-2 and TRBJ2-1, is GAGVSQSPSNKVTEKGKDVELRCDPISGHTALYWYRQSLGQGLEFLIYFQGNSAPDKSGLPSDRFSAERTGGSVSTLTIQRTQQEDSAVYLCASRKLGLAVNEQFFGPGTRLTVL.

The chain links TRBV11-2 to TRBJ2-2; 8 bases fit TRBD1. The J segment lost 6 bases and the V segment lost 5 bases, leaving 5 bases of the junction unmatched. Germline V gives CDR1 SGHAT, CDR2 FQNNGV. CDR3 length: 14 residues. In nucleotides, the CDR3 is TGTGCCAGCAGCCGAGTACAGGGGGCCGGGGAGCTGTTTTTT. This codes for CASSRVQGAGELFF.

Only a few counts were recorded for this clone. The rearrangement joins TRBV15 to TRBJ1-1, with 7 bases that match TRBD1. CDR3 length: 16 residues. Germline CDR1 and CDR2: LNHNV and YYDKDF (reference sequence). The junction had 10 bases not matched to a gene; V was cut back by 3 bases and J by 3 bases. CDR3 sequence (DNA): TGTGCCACCAGCAGGGGGTCGACAGGGCGGGACACTGAAGCTTTCTTT. This translates into CATSRGSTGRDTEAFF. Using reference TRBV15 and TRBJ1-1 for the parts outside the CDR3, the full variable domain is DAMVIQNPRYQVTQFGKPVTLSCSQTLNHNVMYWYQQKSSQAPKLLFHYYDKDFNNEADTPDNFQSRRPNTSFCFLDIRSPGLGDTAMYLCATSRGSTGRDTEAFFGQGTRLTVV.

This chain uses TRBV30 with TRBJ1-1, with TRBD1 as a possible D gene (5 bases). Deletions cut 3 bases from V and 7 bases from J, with 12 bases between. The germline V gene encodes CDR1 GTSNPN and CDR2 SVGIG (reference sequence). The CDR3 length is 12 residues. The CDR3 DNA is TGTGCCTGGAGGGGGCCGGGGGGTGAAGCTTTCTTT. Its translation is CAWRGPGGEAFF.

V usage is TRBV9 and J usage is TRBJ2-7; D may be TRBD2 (5 bases). This CDR3 contains 15 residues. V lost 5 bases to trimming and J lost 0 bases, with 15 bases between them. Germline CDR1 and CDR2: SGDLS and YYNGEE. The CDR3 loop reads CASSPSGRSSYEQYF. The CDR3 DNA is TGTGCCAGCAGTCCGAGCGGCAGGAGCTCCTACGAGCAGTACTTC.

This sequence joins TRBV9 and TRBJ1-2; maybe TRBD1 (6 bases). The germline CDR1 and CDR2 sequences are SGDLS and YYNGEE. With 0 bases removed from V and 8 bases from J, the gap between germline ends came to 14 bases. The CDR3 has 14 amino acids. The CDR3 protein is CASSVGRDMGGYTF. CDR3 in DNA: TGTGCCAGCAGCGTAGGACGGGACATGGGGGGCTACACCTTC.

The chain uses TRBV19 and TRBJ2-7; TRBD2 matches 7 bases. The CDR3 is made up of 14 amino acids. Germline V gives CDR1 LNHDA, CDR2 SQIVND (reference sequence). Unmatched junction bases numbered 4, after V lost 3 bases and J lost 2 bases. This CDR3 is CASSINGGTYEQYF. CDR3 DNA sequence: TGTGCCAGTAGTATTAACGGGGGGACCTACGAGCAGTACTTC. The full variable domain, completed using reference TRBV19 and TRBJ2-7, is DGGITQSPKYLFRKEGQNVTLSCEQNLNHDAMYWYRQDPGQGLRLIYYSQIVNDFQKGDIAEGYSVSREKKESFPLTVTSAQKNPTAFYLCASSINGGTYEQYFGPGTRLTVT.

The gene calls are TRBV25-1 and TRBJ1-5; D gene uncertain. The CDR3 loop spans 15 amino acids. Germline values: CDR1 MGHDK, CDR2 SYGVNS. V lost 4 bases to trimming and J lost 3 bases, with 13 bases between them. CDR3 in DNA: TGTGCCAGCAGTGGGGGAGCCCCGTTCAATCAGCCCCAGCATTTT. Residues: CASSGGAPFNQPQHF.

This clone was seen only a few times. V gene TRBV15 combines with J gene TRBJ1-5; no definite D call. Looked up from germline, CDR1 is LNHNV and CDR2 is YYDKDF (reference sequence). With 1 base removed from V and 1 base from J, the gap between germline ends came to 11 bases. This CDR3 is 16 amino acids long. The CDR3 coding sequence is TGTGCCACCAGCAGAGCTGTACTAGGGAGCAATCAGCCCCAGCATTTT. Encoded protein: CATSRAVLGSNQPQHF.

The V gene is TRBV28, the J gene TRBJ2-3; D is uncertain. Looked up from germline, CDR1 is MDHEN and CDR2 is SYDVKM. The V end was cut by 5 bases, the J end by 0 bases, with 6 bases between. The CDR3 is made up of 13 amino acids. Here the CDR3 DNA reads TGTGCCAGCAGTCAACAAAGCACAGATACGCAGTATTTT. It is translated as CASSQQSTDTQYF.

The gene calls are TRBV9 and TRBJ2-5, with 8 bases aligning to TRBD1. CDR1 SGDLS and CDR2 YYNGEE come from the germline V gene. V dropped 2 bases and J dropped 5; count of bases not matched to a gene: 14. The CDR3 consists of 17 residues. The chain's CDR3 is CASSVGSRGQTFETQYF. DNA for the CDR3: TGTGCCAGCAGCGTCGGAAGCAGGGGGCAAACGTTTGAGACCCAGTACTTC. Variable domain in full (rest from reference TRBV9 and TRBJ2-5): DSGVTQTPKHLITATGQRVTLRCSPRSGDLSVYWYQQSLDQGLQFLIQYYNGEERAKGNILERFSAQQFPDLHSELNLSSLELGDSALYFCASSVGSRGQTFETQYFGPGTRLLVL.

This clone occurred a few times. The chain couples TRBV29-1 to TRBJ2-1, with 8 bases matching TRBD1. The germline CDR1 and CDR2 sequences are SQVTM and ANQGSEA. J was trimmed by 9 bases and V by 4 bases; bases with no gene match: 11. CDR3 length: 14 amino acids. CDR3 loop: CSVAPAPDRGEQFF. The CDR3 coding sequence is TGCAGCGTTGCACCCGCCCCTGACAGGGGTGAGCAGTTCTTC.